Presented here are 8 T cell receptor beta chains from one specimen sequenced in a study of blood T cell repertoires in COVID-19. Sequenced by immunoSEQ multiplex PCR; TCRdb stores in-frame clones only, minus some. The table shows 290,000 or so clones, with 90% occurring only once. Source material: PBMCs or T cells enriched from blood (not recorded which). The source is a woman between 18 and 30 years old with acute COVID-19.

V is TRBV5-8 and J is TRBJ1-4; tentative D call: TRBD1 (6 bases). Germline V CDR1 and CDR2: SGHTS, YDEGEE. The CDR3 covers 14 residues. Trimming took off 4 bases at V and 9 bases at J, with 16 bases between the two ends. This CDR3 is CASSVGHKGKKLFF. The CDR3 DNA follows: TGTGCCAGCAGCGTGGGACATAAAGGAAAAAAACTGTTTTTT.

The J gene is TRBJ2-1, the V gene TRBV7-8; the D is unclear. V lost 3 bases and J lost 7, with 22 bases in between. The CDR3 is made up of 17 amino acids. Germline CDR1 SGHVS, CDR2 FQNEAQ. The CDR3 sequence: CASSFFHESASRNEQFF. The CDR3 nucleotides read TGTGCCAGCAGCTTTTTTCATGAGTCTGCATCCCGGAATGAGCAGTTCTTC.

The chain carries TRBV5-1 and TRBJ2-1; 9 positions agree with TRBD2. CDR3 length equals 14 residues. The junction had 8 bases not matched to a gene; V was cut back by 6 bases and J by 7 bases. Looked up from germline, CDR1 is SGHRS and CDR2 is YFSETQ. CDR3 amino acids: CASKTSGAGNEQFF. DNA for the CDR3: TGCGCCAGCAAGACTAGCGGAGCAGGTAATGAGCAGTTCTTC.

The chain carries TRBV14 and TRBJ2-1, with D perhaps TRBD1 (6 bases). CDR1 and CDR2 (germline): SGHDN, FVKESK. V lost 3 bases and J 0 bases, leaving 12 bases between the germline ends. This CDR3 spans 16 amino acids. CDR3 amino acids: CASSHQGGISYNEQFF. In DNA, the CDR3 is TGTGCCAGCAGCCACCAAGGGGGTATCTCCTACAATGAGCAGTTCTTC.

This chain links TRBV19 with TRBJ2-7, with 13 bases fitting TRBD2. The germline V gene has CDR1 LNHDA and CDR2 SQIVND (reference sequence). Unmatched junction bases numbered 2, after V lost 8 bases and J lost 4 bases. This CDR3 has 13 amino acids. The CDR3 is CASGLAGVYEQYF. CDR3 nucleotides: TGTGCCAGTGGACTAGCGGGAGTGTACGAGCAGTACTTC.

This chain joins TRBV10-1 and TRBJ1-1, with D perhaps TRBD1 (6 bases). CDR1 is WNHNN and CDR2 is SYGVQD in the germline V gene (reference sequence). The CDR3 sequence is 13 residues long. Trimming took 5 bases from V and 5 from J, leaving 12 bases between them. CDR3 protein: CASSRGARTEAFF. The CDR3 region has the DNA TGCGCCAGCAGTCGGGGGGCGCGTACTGAAGCTTTCTTT.

The chain uses TRBV21-1 and TRBJ1-3; the D segment call TRBD1 is taken from the table without a DNA check. TRBV21-1 represents a pseudogene. This CDR3 region has 16 residues. The CDR3 region has the DNA TGTGCCAGCAGCTCAGACAGGGGAGATTCTGGAAACACCATATATTTT. Translated, it gives CASSSDRGDSGNTIYF.

This sequence joins TRBV29-1 and TRBJ1-2; D may be TRBD1 (5 bases). The CDR3 loop spans 13 amino acids. V dropped 0 bases and J dropped 7 bases, with 12 bases sitting between them. In germline, CDR1 is SQVTM, CDR2 ANQGSEA. CDR3 sequence: CSVEDGGVAGYTF. The CDR3 DNA follows: TGCAGCGTTGAAGACGGGGGGGTGGCTGGCTACACCTTC.